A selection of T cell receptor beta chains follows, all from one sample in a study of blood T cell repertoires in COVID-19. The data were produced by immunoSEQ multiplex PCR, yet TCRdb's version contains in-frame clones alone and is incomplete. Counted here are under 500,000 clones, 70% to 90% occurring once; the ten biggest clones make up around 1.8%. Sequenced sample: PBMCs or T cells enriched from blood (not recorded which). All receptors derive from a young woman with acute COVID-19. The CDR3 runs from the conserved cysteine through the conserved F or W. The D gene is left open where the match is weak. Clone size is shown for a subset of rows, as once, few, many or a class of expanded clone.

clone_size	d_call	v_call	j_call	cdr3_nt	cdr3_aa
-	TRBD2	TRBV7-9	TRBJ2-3	TGTGCCAGCAGCGAGACTAGCGGGGGGCCCACAGATACGCAGTATTTT	CASSETSGGPTDTQYF
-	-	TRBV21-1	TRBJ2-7	TGTGCCAGCAGCTCCCCTAGCGGGGGGCCCTTTTCTTACGAGCAGTACTTC	CASSSPSGGPFSYEQYF
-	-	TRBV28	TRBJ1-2	TGTGCCAGCAGCCGATTACAGGGTGGCTACACCTTC	CASSRLQGGYTF
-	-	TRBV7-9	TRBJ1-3	TGTGCCAGCAGCTTAGTGTTTTTGGGGGGAGACTCTGGAAACACCATATATTTT	CASSLVFLGGDSGNTIYF
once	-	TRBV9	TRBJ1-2	TGTGCCAGCAGCGTAGACCCCACAGCCAACTATGGCTACACCTTC	CASSVDPTANYGYTF
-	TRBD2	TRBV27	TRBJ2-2	TGTGCCAGCAGTTTATACGGACAACTAGCGGGGAACACCGGGGAGCTGTTTTTT	CASSLYGQLAGNTGELFF
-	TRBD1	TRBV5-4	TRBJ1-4	TGTGCCAGCAGCTTCGGGACAGGGGCTGAAAAACTGTTTTTT	CASSFGTGAEKLFF
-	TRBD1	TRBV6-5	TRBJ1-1	TGTGCCAGCTCATCTGACAGGGACACTGAAGCTTTCTTT	CASSSDRDTEAFF
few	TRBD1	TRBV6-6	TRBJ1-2	TGTGCCAGCAGCTCCGGACAGGATCTATCTTACTATGGCTACACCTTC	CASSSGQDLSYYGYTF
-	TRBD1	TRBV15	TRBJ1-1	TGTGCCACCACTCGGGACAGGACCGTCACTGAAGCTTTCTTT	CATTRDRTVTEAFF
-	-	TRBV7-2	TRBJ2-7	TGTGCCAGCAGCTTAGCCGGGATCTACGAGCAGTACTTC	CASSLAGIYEQYF
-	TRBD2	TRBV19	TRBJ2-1	TGTGCCAGTAGTCAAACCCGGACTAGCGGGATAGGATCGTACAATGAGCAGTTCTTC	CASSQTRTSGIGSYNEQFF
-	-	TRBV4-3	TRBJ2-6	TGCGCCAGCAGCCAACCCTTGGGGCCCGCTGGGGCCAACGTCCTGACTTTC	CASSQPLGPAGANVLTF
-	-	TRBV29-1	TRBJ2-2	TGCAGCCCAAAGTTTGGGACAATGAACACCGGGGAGCTGTTTTTT	CSPKFGTMNTGELFF
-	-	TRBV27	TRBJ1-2	TGTGCCAGCAGCCCAGAGGGGGACCCTAACTATGGCTACACCTTC	CASSPEGDPNYGYTF
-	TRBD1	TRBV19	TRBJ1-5	TGTGCCAGTAGTGCGGGACAGGGGATGGGACAGCCCCAGCATTTT	CASSAGQGMGQPQHF
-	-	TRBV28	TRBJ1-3	TGTGCCAGCAAAGTCCCGGGAGTGTTCACCATATATTTT	CASKVPGVFTIYF
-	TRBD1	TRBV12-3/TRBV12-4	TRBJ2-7	TGTGCCAGCAGTCCCAACCGGGACAGGGGATACTTC	CASSPNRDRGYF
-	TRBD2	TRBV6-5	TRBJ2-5	TGTGCCAGCAGTTACTCGATTTCTAGCGGAAAAGAGACCCAGTACTTC	CASSYSISSGKETQYF
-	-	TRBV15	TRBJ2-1	TGTGCCACCAGCAGATGGCAGGAGGGGCAGTTCTTC	CATSRWQEGQFF
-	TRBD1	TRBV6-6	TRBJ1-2	TGTGCCAGCAGTCCCGTCCCGACAGGGACCTATGGCTACACCTTC	CASSPVPTGTYGYTF
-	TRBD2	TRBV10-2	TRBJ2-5	TGCGCCAGCAGTGAGTCGACGGGGGGGGCCCAAGAGACCCAGTACTTC	CASSESTGGAQETQYF
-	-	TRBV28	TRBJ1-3	TGTGCCAGCAGTCCCCCAAGCTCCTCTGGAAACACCATATATTTT	CASSPPSSSGNTIYF
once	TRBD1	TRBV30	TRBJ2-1	TGTGCCTGGAGTGTTGGACAGGGCTCCCACAATGAGCAGTTCTTC	CAWSVGQGSHNEQFF
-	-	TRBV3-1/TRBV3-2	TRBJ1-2	TGTGCCAGCAGCCTTGGGACATCTAACTATGGCTACACCTTC	CASSLGTSNYGYTF
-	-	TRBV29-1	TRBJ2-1	TGCAGCGTTCAAACCCAGGGGCGGGGGACAGAGCAGTTCTTC	CSVQTQGRGTEQFF
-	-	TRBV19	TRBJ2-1	TGTGCCAGTACCCAGGGGGGTGCAAATGAGCAGTTCTTC	CASTQGGANEQFF
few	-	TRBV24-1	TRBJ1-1	TGTGATCGTGATGGGGGGGCAGGCGCTGAAGCTTTCTTT	CDRDGGAGAEAFF
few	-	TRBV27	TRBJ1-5	TGTGCCAGCAGTAAAAACCAGGGGTATAGCAATCAGCCCCAGCATTTT	CASSKNQGYSNQPQHF
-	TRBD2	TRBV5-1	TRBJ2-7	TGCGCCAGCAGCTTGACCGGGACTATAACCTACGAGCAGTACTTC	CASSLTGTITYEQYF